This T cell receptor (beta chain) originates from a study of T cell responses to AZD1222 COVID-19 vaccine. Remarks on this clone: Its antigen is undetermined.

Clones were read by immunoSEQ multiplex PCR, and TCRdb kept only the in-frame ones, dropping some. The table has around 79,000 clones, approximately 88% seen once. Germline trimming cut 5 bases from V and 0 bases from J; bases unmatched to any gene: 5. The germline CDR1 and CDR2 sequences are LGHNA and YNFKEQ. The CDR3 loop spans 15 amino acids. Study-wide results and caveats: The CD4 TCRs associated with vaccination extended across spike and predominated at 160-218 and 743-854. It should be noted that donors were predominantly white British and more often female, and clonal diversity was possibly underestimated. Receipt of two AZD1222 doses was followed by a rise in Spike-specific TCR breadth and depth. Unmutated variant regions reportedly attract nearly half of all spike-specific TCRs.

This specimen consisted of peripheral blood, obtained on day 0 of AZD1222 vaccination. The source of this sequence is an adult in good health. The V call is TRBV4-2, the J call TRBJ1-1; 8 bases match TRBD1. CDR3 protein: CASSVQGDMNTEAFF. The DNA for the CDR3 is TGTGCCAGCAGCGTACAGGGGGACATGAACACTGAAGCTTTCTTT.